The 14 T cell receptor beta chains in this list originate from one sample, sequenced in a study of T cell repertoires in cytomegalovirus infection. TCRdb re-analysed the reads in MiXCR, keeping a single row per CDR3 protein. The sample lists around 100,000 distinct CDR3 sequences, 30% occurring once. For these TCRs, the target antigens are not known. Specimen: CD8+ T cells from cultured PBMCs, collected from culture after CMV antigen stimulation. The receptors originated from a human donor in good health (CMV status not recorded). Some clones in this sample may be carry-over from other donors' samples.

In this sample, this clonotype turned up a few times. V and J are TRBV5-6 and TRBJ2-7; weak D call: TRBD2 (5 bases). The CDR3 spans 17 residues. CDR1 is SGHDT and CDR2 is YYEEEE in the germline V gene. V shed 4 bases and J shed 0 bases, with 20 bases lying between them. In DNA form, the CDR3 reads TGTGCCAGCAGCCGCATACTCGCCGGGATTATCTCCTACGAGCAGTACTTC. Translation: CASSRILAGIISYEQYF.

The chain is built from TRBV7-8 and TRBJ2-7, with D perhaps TRBD1 (5 bases). Trimming stripped 5 bases from V and 1 base from J, with 9 bases between. The CDR3 has 13 amino acids. Germline values: CDR1 SGHVS, CDR2 FQNEAQ. The CDR3 spells CASSAQGSYEQYF. The CDR3 DNA reads as TGTGCCAGCAGCGCCCAGGGTTCCTACGAGCAGTACTTC.

The chain has TRBV12-5 and TRBJ1-2; 7 bases match TRBD1. The V gene's germline CDR1 is LGHNT and CDR2 FRNRAP. There are 15 residues in the CDR3. V dropped 7 bases and J dropped 4; count of bases not matched to a gene: 12. The CDR3: CASAEQGRGFYGYTF. CDR3 sequence (DNA): TGTGCTAGTGCCGAACAGGGGAGAGGTTTCTATGGCTACACCTTC.

J is TRBJ2-7 and V is TRBV14; the match to TRBD1 covers 11 bases. The length of the CDR3 is 14 residues. V gave up 5 bases and J gave up 5 bases; unmatched junction bases: 5. Looked up from germline, CDR1 is SGHDN and CDR2 is FVKESK. CDR3 DNA: TGTGCCAGCAGCAAGGACAGGGGGCTTGACGAGCAGTACTTC. Translation: CASSKDRGLDEQYF. Using reference TRBV14 and TRBJ2-7 for the parts outside the CDR3, the full variable domain is EAGVTQFPSHSVIEKGQTVTLRCDPISGHDNLYWYRRVMGKEIKFLLHFVKESKQDESGMPNNRFLAERTGGTYSTLKVQPAELEDSGVYFCASSKDRGLDEQYFGPGTRLTVT.

V and J are TRBV7-6 and TRBJ2-2; TRBD2 matches 8 bases. The V and J ends lost 3 bases and 6 bases, in that order; junction bases with no gene match: 9. The CDR3 totals 16 residues. Germline V CDR1 and CDR2: SGHVS, FNYEAQ. The CDR3 loop reads CASSFLSGGLAGELFF. The CDR3 DNA follows: TGTGCCAGCAGCTTCCTCTCGGGAGGGTTGGCCGGGGAGCTGTTTTTT.

The table lists this clonotype with a count of one. The CDR3 bases are TGTGCCAGCAGTTTAGCGGACAGGACTAATGAAAAACTGTTTTTT. Its translation: CASSLADRTNEKLFF. This chain joins TRBV12-3 or TRBV12-4 and TRBJ1-4, with TRBD1 identical over 7 bases. This CDR3 region has 15 residues. J lost 2 bases, V lost 0 bases, and 0 bases had no gene match.

This clonotype has a count of ten or more. The chain recombines TRBV5-4 with TRBJ2-3; D gene ambiguous. This CDR3 has 16 amino acids. Germline V CDR1 and CDR2: SGHNT, YYREEE (reference sequence). Trimming took off 0 bases at V and 6 bases at J, with 17 bases between the two ends. This CDR3 is CASSLDRTETGDTQYF. The CDR3 DNA reads as TGTGCCAGCAGCTTGGATAGGACCGAAACCGGGGATACGCAGTATTTT.

This clonotype was seen ten or more times. The chain has TRBV7-6 and TRBJ1-4; no firm D call. The V end lost 0 bases, the J end lost 0 bases, and 8 bases lay between the germline ends. The germline gives CDR1 SGHVS, CDR2 FNYEAQ. CDR3 size: 16 residues. Written as DNA, the CDR3 is TGTGCCAGCAGCTTAGCGGGATTTGCAACTAATGAAAAACTGTTTTTT. Its protein is CASSLAGFATNEKLFF.

V and J are TRBV7-2 and TRBJ2-5; D ambiguous. Per germline, CDR1 SGHTA and CDR2 FQGNSA. The germline V and J ends were trimmed by 5 bases and 3 bases, with 22 bases remaining between them. This CDR3 comprises 17 residues. CDR3 amino acids: CASSNAVGPTTKETQYF. The CDR3 region has the DNA TGTGCCAGCAGCAATGCGGTCGGCCCCACAACTAAAGAGACCCAGTACTTC. Full variable domain (outside the CDR3, taken from reference TRBV7-2 and TRBJ2-5): GAGVSQSPSNKVTEKGKDVELRCDPISGHTALYWYRQSLGQGLEFLIYFQGNSAPDKSGLPSDRFSAERTGGSVSTLTIQRTQQEDSAVYLCASSNAVGPTTKETQYFGPGTRLLVL.

The gene calls are TRBV5-4 and TRBJ1-2; D unclear. The CDR3 has 12 residues. V gave up 3 bases and J gave up 4 bases, with 7 bases separating them. From germline, CDR1 is SGHNT and CDR2 YYREEE (reference sequence). The CDR3 spells CASSSPTYGYTF. The CDR3 region has the DNA TGTGCCAGCAGCTCACCTACCTATGGCTACACCTTC.

J is TRBJ2-5 and V is TRBV20-1, with 8 bases matching TRBD1. Germline V gene data show CDR1 as DFQATT and CDR2 as SNEGSKA (reference sequence). With V trimmed by 5 bases and J by 0 bases, 20 bases remained unmatched. The CDR3 loop spans 19 amino acids. The CDR3 region has the DNA TGCAGTGCTCCTACCGGATCCGACAGGGGCGCCCTGTACCAAGAGACCCAGTACTTC. Its protein is CSAPTGSDRGALYQETQYF.

This clonotype came up once. This sequence joins TRBV6-8 and TRBJ2-7; TRBD1 agrees at 8 bases. The CDR3 runs to 15 residues. The germline V gene encodes CDR1 MNHGY and CDR2 SAAAGT. The V segment lost 0 bases and the J segment 6 bases; nucleotides outside the gene matches: 7. CDR3 DNA sequence: TGTGCCAGCAGTTACTCGAGTCAGGGGGCACGCGAGCAGTACTTC. This sequence encodes CASSYSSQGAREQYF.

The chain joins TRBV20-1 to TRBJ2-7; D is possibly TRBD2 (6 bases). V was shortened by 3 bases and J by 7 bases, with 10 bases between the two germline ends. CDR1 is DFQATT and CDR2 is SNEGSKA in the germline V gene (reference sequence). This CDR3 is built from 11 residues. The CDR3 bases are TGCAGTGCTAGGGACCGGGGGGAGCAGTACTTC. It specifies CSARDRGEQYF.

The chain has TRBV5-1 and TRBJ2-1; D may be TRBD1 or TRBD2 (5 bases each). The CDR3 spans 12 residues. V lost 4 bases, J lost 7 bases, and 9 bases lay in between. Germline V lookup: CDR1 SGHRS, CDR2 YFSETQ. The CDR3 region has the DNA TGCGCCAGCAGCACGGGACGGAATGAGCAGTTCTTC. This encodes CASSTGRNEQFF.